This T cell receptor (beta chain) was retrieved from a study of blood T cell repertoires in COVID-19. Germline V gene data show CDR1 as SGHRS and CDR2 as YFSETQ. The V gene end was trimmed by 4 bases and the J gene end by 7 bases; junction bases not matched to a gene: 14. This CDR3 is built from 15 residues. The data were produced by immunoSEQ multiplex PCR, yet TCRdb's version contains in-frame clones alone and is incomplete. Among some 300,000 clones listed, roughly 91% were seen once. The chain has TRBV5-1 and TRBJ2-7; 7 bases fit TRBD1. The source material was PBMCs or T cells enriched from blood (not recorded which). The clonotype comes from a woman in her forties or fifties who had been exposed to COVID-19. Written as DNA, the CDR3 is TGCGCCAGCAGCCTTAGAACAGACAGGGCTGGAGAGCAGTACTTC. Translating it yields CASSLRTDRAGEQYF.